The sequence of this T cell receptor beta chain was determined in a study of T cells in Graves' hyperthyroidism and ophthalmopathy. Amplified regions were TCR beta CDR3 sequences from RNA transcripts. The TCR CDR3 was amplified in a first-round RT-PCR using the HTBI primer set. TCRdb re-derived calls from the multiplex PCR reads in MiXCR, one entry per CDR3 protein. The sample has about 720,000 distinct CDR3 sequences; over 15% are singletons. V trimming: 5 bases; J trimming: 4 bases; junction bases outside the gene matches: 11. Per the germline V gene, CDR1 is SGHTA and CDR2 is FQGNSA. The CDR3 has 15 residues. This clonotype has just a few counts. Its antigen is still unknown. Study outcomes and limitations: Ophthalmopathy was distinguished from stable hyperthyroidism by 13 V-J signatures.

Graves' hyperthyroidism was deemed stable given no ophthalmopathy progression within 18 months. The source material was blood. This chain joins TRBV7-2 and TRBJ2-7, with 7 bases that match TRBD1. This TCR was sampled from a man aged 18 to 30 with Graves' hyperthyroidism. The CDR3 sequence is CASSPPTGQRYEQYF. The CDR3 nucleotides are TGTGCCAGCAGCCCCCCCACGGGACAGCGATACGAGCAGTACTTC.